The clone carrying this TCR beta chain was detected a few times. The data originate from a study of blood T cell repertoires in COVID-19. Study overall: Collection of acute and convalescent COVID-19 samples took place in the United States, Italy and Spain. Nucleic acid was either cDNA or gDNA, and it came from T cells, B-cell-depleted T cells, or PBMCs.

Study processing details: Reference gene primers were amplified, and this amplification served to estimate nucleated cell counts. The table came from immunoSEQ multiplex PCR; TCRdb's copy has only in-frame clones and leaves some out. V and J calls and clone size are given by that table; D and trimming were obtained from the DNA. The repertoire has 150,000 to 200,000 clones, 86% of them found once; the top ten carry roughly 7%. The TCR sequence derives from an elderly woman in a cohort sampled during active or convalescent COVID-19. Sequenced input: peripheral blood.

The CDR3 DNA reads as TGTGCCAGCAGCCCTGGGACAGGATGGGGTAATCAGCCCCAGCATTTT. This translates into CASSPGTGWGNQPQHF. The chain employs TRBV2 and TRBJ1-5, with TRBD1 identical over 8 bases. J gave up 4 bases and V 6 bases, and 11 bases lay outside the gene matches. The CDR3 runs 16 residues. Germline lookup yields CDR1 SNHLY and CDR2 FYNNEI.